These 24 T cell receptor beta chains were all obtained from the same sample, sequenced in a study of identical twins. TCRdb fed the 5' RACE reads into MiXCR, producing one record per CDR3 protein. Among just over 450,000 distinct CDR3 sequences listed, approximately 15% were seen once. This sample was also put to use in a study of yellow fever vaccine responses in identical twins.

Sequenced: CD4+ T cells sorted from blood. All receptors derive from a woman between 18 and 29 years old in good health.

This clonotype came up a few times. V usage is TRBV10-2 and J usage is TRBJ2-7; no reliable D call. CDR3 size: 13 residues. Looked up from germline, CDR1 is WSHSY and CDR2 is SAAADI. Trimming took 4 bases from V and 1 from J, leaving 8 bases between them. The CDR3 DNA reads TGCGCCAGCAGTGGGGCGGAATCCTACGAGCAGTACTTC. The encoded protein is CASSGAESYEQYF.

The V gene is TRBV20-1, the J gene TRBJ2-3; TRBD2 aligns across 10 bases. The V gene end was trimmed by 3 bases and the J gene end by 1 base; junction bases not matched to a gene: 1. The CDR3 length is 14 residues. The germline V gene has CDR1 DFQATT and CDR2 SNEGSKA (reference sequence). The CDR3 bases are TGCAGTGCTAGTAGCGGGGGGCGCACAGATACGCAGTATTTT. It translates to CSASSGGRTDTQYF.

The chain combines TRBV4-2 with TRBJ2-6, with D perhaps TRBD2 (5 bases). With 2 bases removed from V and 3 bases from J, the gap between germline ends came to 14 bases. This CDR3 contains 17 residues. In germline, CDR1 is LGHNA, CDR2 YNFKEQ. In DNA, the CDR3 is TGTGCCAGCAGCCAACCCGGGATGCCGAATGGGGCCAACGTCCTGACTTTC. This encodes CASSQPGMPNGANVLTF.

This chain joins TRBV14 and TRBJ2-3; D may be TRBD1 or TRBD2 (5 bases each). This CDR3 is built from 15 residues. Germline CDR1 is SGHDN and CDR2 is FVKESK. V lost 2 bases and J 2 bases, leaving 11 bases between the germline ends. DNA of the CDR3: TGTGCCAGCAGCCAACGACGGGGCTACACAGATACGCAGTATTTT. It is translated as CASSQRRGYTDTQYF.

This clonotype was recorded a few times. The genes are TRBV4-2 and TRBJ2-5; no reliable D call. From germline, CDR1 is LGHNA and CDR2 YNFKEQ. V was pared by 0 bases and J by 5 bases, with 13 bases between. This CDR3 spans 15 amino acids. The CDR3 sequence is CASSQDGNSQETQYF. The CDR3 DNA is TGTGCCAGCAGCCAAGATGGGAACAGTCAGGAGACCCAGTACTTC.

The chain is built from TRBV6-6 and TRBJ2-7; no clear D. Trimming removed 7 bases from V and 1 base from J, with 5 bases in between. The germline V gene encodes CDR1 MNHNY and CDR2 SVGAGI (reference sequence). This CDR3 is 11 amino acids long. The CDR3 DNA reads as TGTGCCAGCATGGAATCCTACGAGCAGTACTTC. Protein sequence: CASMESYEQYF.

This clonotype showed up just a few times. Here the CDR3 reads CASSPGIMGEQFF. CDR3 in DNA: TGCGCCAGCAGCCCAGGGATCATGGGTGAGCAGTTCTTC. The chain combines TRBV5-1 with TRBJ2-1, with D possibly matching TRBD1 (5 bases). Between the trimmed V and J ends, which lost 4 bases and 9 bases, there was a span of 14 bases. Germline values: CDR1 SGHRS, CDR2 YFSETQ. The CDR3 runs 13 residues. Using reference TRBV5-1 and TRBJ2-1 for the parts outside the CDR3, the full variable domain is KAGVTQTPRYLIKTRGQQVTLSCSPISGHRSVSWYQQTPGQGLQFLFEYFSETQRNKGNFPGRFSGRQFSNSRSEMNVSTLELGDSALYLCASSPGIMGEQFFGPGTRLTVL.

This clonotype was observed a handful of times. The V call is TRBV15, the J call TRBJ1-1, with D unclear. Germline CDR1 is LNHNV and CDR2 is YYDKDF (reference sequence). The CDR3 is made up of 17 amino acids. Trimming shortened V by 0 bases and J by 0 bases, and 14 bases separated the two germline ends. Here the CDR3 reads CATSRELGRGLNTEAFF. The CDR3, as DNA: TGTGCCACCAGCAGAGAGTTAGGGCGAGGATTGAACACTGAAGCTTTCTTT. The full variable domain, rest sourced from reference TRBV15 and TRBJ1-1, is DAMVIQNPRYQVTQFGKPVTLSCSQTLNHNVMYWYQQKSSQAPKLLFHYYDKDFNNEADTPDNFQSRRPNTSFCFLDIRSPGLGDTAMYLCATSRELGRGLNTEAFFGQGTRLTVV.

The chain joins TRBV20-1 to TRBJ2-7; D is ambiguous. Germline V gene sequence: CDR1 DFQATT, CDR2 SNEGSKA (reference sequence). CDR3 length equals 13 residues. V was shortened by 6 bases and J by 3 bases, with 15 bases between the two germline ends. The CDR3 nucleotides are TGCAGTGCGTTTCATTCTTCGGACTACGAGCAGTACTTC. Protein: CSAFHSSDYEQYF.

The V and J genes are TRBV6-6 and TRBJ1-3; D not certain. The germline CDR1 and CDR2 sequences are MNHNY and SVGAGI (reference sequence). The V and J ends lost 0 bases and 4 bases respectively, with 4 bases between them. The CDR3 runs 13 residues. The CDR3 nucleotides are TGTGCCAGCAGTTACTCGGTGGGAAACACCATATATTTT. Its translation is CASSYSVGNTIYF.

In this sample, this clonotype turned up many times. The chain links TRBV10-3 to TRBJ2-2; D remains unclear. The V end was cut by 0 bases, the J end by 7 bases, with 9 bases between. The CDR3 has 14 residues. CDR1 and CDR2 (germline): ENHRY, SYGVKD. The CDR3 DNA follows: TGTGCCATCAGTGAGTCGACATTTGACGGGGAGCTGTTTTTT. Translated: CAISESTFDGELFF.

V and J are TRBV20-1 and TRBJ1-5; D unclear. The V gene's germline CDR1 is DFQATT and CDR2 SNEGSKA (reference sequence). CDR3 size: 11 residues. CDR3 sequence: CRDYSNQPQHF. CDR3 nucleotide sequence: TGCAGGGATTATAGCAATCAGCCCCAGCATTTT.

The chain has TRBV12-3 or TRBV12-4 and TRBJ2-5; D may correspond to TRBD1 or TRBD2 (7 bases each). The CDR3 has 14 amino acids. V was cut by 5 bases and J by 4 bases, with 14 bases left in between. In DNA, the CDR3 is TGTGCCAGCAGTGACCAGGGGGGGGGAGAGACCCAGTACTTC. It codes for CASSDQGGGETQYF.

This clonotype appeared once. The genes are TRBV2 and TRBJ2-7; D uncertain. V lost 4 bases and J lost 6, with 13 bases in between. Germline V gene data show CDR1 as SNHLY and CDR2 as FYNNEI. The CDR3 totals 13 residues. Here the CDR3 DNA reads TGTGCCAGCAGTGGGATTAGGGAAGGCGAGCAGTACTTC. Its protein product is CASSGIREGEQYF. The whole variable domain, remainder taken from reference TRBV2 and TRBJ2-7, is EPEVTQTPSHQVTQMGQEVILRCVPISNHLYFYWYRQILGQKVEFLVSFYNNEISEKSEIFDDQFSVERPDGSNFTLKIRSTKLEDSAMYFCASSGIREGEQYFGPGTRLTVT.

This clonotype was detected only a few times. V and J are TRBV14 and TRBJ2-2; D is unclear. V lost 2 bases and J 5 bases, leaving 6 bases between the germline ends. This CDR3 has 13 amino acids. Germline V CDR1 and CDR2: SGHDN, FVKESK. The CDR3 sequence: CASSQYRTGELFF. DNA for the CDR3: TGTGCCAGCAGCCAATATCGAACCGGGGAGCTGTTTTTT.

This clonotype has only one observation. This chain joins TRBV19 and TRBJ2-4; tentatively, D is TRBD1 (6 bases). This CDR3 contains 13 residues. Trimming left V 6 bases short and J 7 bases short, with 13 bases between. The V gene's germline CDR1 is LNHDA and CDR2 SQIVND (reference sequence). The CDR3 nucleotides read TGTGCCAGTAGCGAGTTGAGGGGGAACATTCAGTACTTC. Protein: CASSELRGNIQYF. The complete variable domain, with remaining parts taken from reference TRBV19 and TRBJ2-4, reads DGGITQSPKYLFRKEGQNVTLSCEQNLNHDAMYWYRQDPGQGLRLIYYSQIVNDFQKGDIAEGYSVSREKKESFPLTVTSAQKNPTAFYLCASSELRGNIQYFGAGTRLSVL.

CDR3 in DNA: TGTGCCAGCAGTTTGGAGGGACTAGCGGGAGAGCAGTACTTC. Its protein product is CASSLEGLAGEQYF. This chain joins TRBV12-3 or TRBV12-4 and TRBJ2-7, with 13 bases lining up with TRBD2. V lost 3 bases, J lost 7 bases, and 3 bases stayed unmatched. The CDR3 is 14 amino acids.

CDR3 in amino acids: CASSFLRLAGAGTDTQYF. The CDR3 DNA reads as TGTGCCAGCAGTTTCCTCCGACTAGCGGGGGCCGGGACAGATACGCAGTATTTT. The V call is TRBV28, the J call TRBJ2-3; 12 positions match TRBD2. V lost 3 bases, J lost 3 bases, and 10 bases stayed unmatched. Germline V gene sequence: CDR1 MDHEN, CDR2 SYDVKM. The CDR3 totals 18 residues. Looking up the rest from reference TRBV28 and TRBJ2-3 gives the full variable domain: DVKVTQSSRYLVKRTGEKVFLECVQDMDHENMFWYRQDPGLGLRLIYFSYDVKMKEKGDIPEGYSVSREKKERFSLILESASTNQTSMYLCASSFLRLAGAGTDTQYFGPGTRLTVL.

This clonotype has only a few counts. The CDR3 coding sequence is TGTGCCAGCAGCGACCCGGGACAGACAACCTACGAGCAGTACTTC. Its protein is CASSDPGQTTYEQYF. The gene calls are TRBV28 and TRBJ2-7, with 7 nucleotides matching TRBD1. Trimming cost V 6 bases and J 2 bases; bases outside gene matches: 10. CDR3 length: 15 residues. Germline V gene sequence: CDR1 MDHEN, CDR2 SYDVKM.

Only a few counts were recorded for this clonotype. The chain is built from TRBV12-3 or TRBV12-4 and TRBJ1-2, with 9 nucleotides matching TRBD1. Germline trimming cut 5 bases from V and 8 bases from J; bases unmatched to any gene: 6. The CDR3 covers 13 residues. CDR3 region: CASSVDRGKGYTF. In nucleotides, the CDR3 is TGTGCCAGCAGTGTGGACAGGGGAAAGGGCTACACCTTC.

This clonotype occurred many times. The chain carries TRBV12-3 or TRBV12-4 and TRBJ2-1, with 16 bases lining up with TRBD2. The CDR3 contains 15 residues. J gave up 7 bases and V 5 bases, and 2 bases lay outside the gene matches. The CDR3 is CASSKGLAGGNEQFF. CDR3 coding DNA: TGTGCCAGCAGTAAGGGACTAGCGGGAGGGAATGAGCAGTTCTTC.

This clonotype was recorded many times. J is TRBJ2-3 and V is TRBV20-1; TRBD2 aligns across 7 bases. The length of the CDR3 is 13 residues. Per germline, CDR1 DFQATT and CDR2 SNEGSKA (reference sequence). With 6 bases clipped from V and 10 bases from J, the junction kept 13 bases outside the gene matches. Written as DNA, the CDR3 is TGCAGTGCCAGGCGGGGGAGGGATGGTCCGCAGTATTTT. It is translated as CSARRGRDGPQYF.

This clonotype has just a few counts. The CDR3 DNA sequence: TGTGCCAGCAGAATCGCAGCTTATTCTGGGAATTACGAGCAGTACTTC. Residues: CASRIAAYSGNYEQYF. This chain connects TRBV11-2 to TRBJ2-7; no clear D gene. Germline V lookup: CDR1 SGHAT, CDR2 FQNNGV. This CDR3 has 16 amino acids. The germline V and J ends were trimmed by 6 bases and 4 bases, with 22 bases remaining between them.

The chain couples TRBV30 to TRBJ1-1; 7 bases align to TRBD1. Germline assignment: CDR1 GTSNPN and CDR2 SVGIG (reference sequence). This CDR3 is 14 amino acids long. J lost 0 bases, V lost 2 bases, and 3 bases had no gene match. The CDR3 region is CAWSLGTVNTEAFF. Here the CDR3 DNA reads TGTGCCTGGAGTTTGGGGACAGTGAACACTGAAGCTTTCTTT.